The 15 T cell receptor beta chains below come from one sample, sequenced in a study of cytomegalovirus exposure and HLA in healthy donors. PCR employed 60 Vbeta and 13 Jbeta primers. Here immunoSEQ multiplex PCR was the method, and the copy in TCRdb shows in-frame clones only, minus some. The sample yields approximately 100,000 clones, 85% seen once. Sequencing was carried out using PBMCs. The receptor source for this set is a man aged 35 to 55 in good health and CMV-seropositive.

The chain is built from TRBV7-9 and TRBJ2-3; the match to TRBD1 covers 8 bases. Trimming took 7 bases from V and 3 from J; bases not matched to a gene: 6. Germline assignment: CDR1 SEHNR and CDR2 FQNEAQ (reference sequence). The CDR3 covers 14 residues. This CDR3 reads CASKEQGGTDTQYF. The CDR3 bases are TGTGCCAGCAAGGAACAGGGGGGTACAGATACGCAGTATTTT.

CDR3 residues: CASSPGRGSYEQYF. The CDR3, as DNA: TGTGCCAGCAGCCCAGGGCGGGGTTCCTACGAGCAGTACTTC. V is TRBV11-3 and J is TRBJ2-7; possibly TRBD2 for D (6 bases). V lost 5 bases, J lost 1 base, and 12 bases lay in between. The CDR3 is made up of 14 amino acids. The germline V gene encodes CDR1 SGHNT and CDR2 YENEEA.

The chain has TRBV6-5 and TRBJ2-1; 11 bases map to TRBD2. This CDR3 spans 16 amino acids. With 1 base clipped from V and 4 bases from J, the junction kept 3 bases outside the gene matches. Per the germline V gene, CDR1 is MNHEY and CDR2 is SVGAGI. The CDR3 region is CASSYFTSGGYNEQFF. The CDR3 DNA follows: TGTGCCAGCAGTTACTTCACTAGCGGGGGTTACAATGAGCAGTTCTTC.

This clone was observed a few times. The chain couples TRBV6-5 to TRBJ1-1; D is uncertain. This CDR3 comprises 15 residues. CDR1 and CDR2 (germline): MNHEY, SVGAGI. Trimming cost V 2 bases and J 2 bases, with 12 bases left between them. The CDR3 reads CASSYMGSINTEAFF. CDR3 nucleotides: TGTGCCAGCAGTTACATGGGCAGCATAAACACTGAAGCTTTCTTT.

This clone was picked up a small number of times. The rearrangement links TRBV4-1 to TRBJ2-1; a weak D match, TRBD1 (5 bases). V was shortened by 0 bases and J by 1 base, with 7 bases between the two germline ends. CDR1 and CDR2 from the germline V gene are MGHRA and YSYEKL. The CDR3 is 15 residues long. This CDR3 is CASSQDRASYNEQFF. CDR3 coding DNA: TGCGCCAGCAGCCAAGACAGGGCTTCCTACAATGAGCAGTTCTTC.

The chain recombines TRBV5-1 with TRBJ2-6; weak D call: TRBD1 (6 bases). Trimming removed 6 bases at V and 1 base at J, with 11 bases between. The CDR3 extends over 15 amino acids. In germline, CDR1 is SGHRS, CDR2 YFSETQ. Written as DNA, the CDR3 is TGCGCCAGCACCTACCAGGGGTCTGGGGCCAACGTCCTGACTTTC. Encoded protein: CASTYQGSGANVLTF. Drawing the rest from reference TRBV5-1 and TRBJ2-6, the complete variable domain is KAGVTQTPRYLIKTRGQQVTLSCSPISGHRSVSWYQQTPGQGLQFLFEYFSETQRNKGNFPGRFSGRQFSNSRSEMNVSTLELGDSALYLCASTYQGSGANVLTFGAGSRLTVL.

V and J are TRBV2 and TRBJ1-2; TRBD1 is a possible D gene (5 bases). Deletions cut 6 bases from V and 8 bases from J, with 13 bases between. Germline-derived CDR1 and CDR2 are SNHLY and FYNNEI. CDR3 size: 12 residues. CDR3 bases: TGTGCCAGCAGGACAGACTCTTACGGCTACACCTTC. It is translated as CASRTDSYGYTF. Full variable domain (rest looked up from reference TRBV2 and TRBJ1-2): EPEVTQTPSHQVTQMGQEVILRCVPISNHLYFYWYRQILGQKVEFLVSFYNNEISEKSEIFDDQFSVERPDGSNFTLKIRSTKLEDSAMYFCASRTDSYGYTFGSGTRLTVV.

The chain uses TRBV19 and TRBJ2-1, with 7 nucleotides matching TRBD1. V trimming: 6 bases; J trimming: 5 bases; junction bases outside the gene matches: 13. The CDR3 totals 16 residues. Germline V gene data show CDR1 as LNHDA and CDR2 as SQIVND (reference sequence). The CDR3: CASRDRMRIPDNEQFF. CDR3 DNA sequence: TGTGCCAGTAGGGACAGGATGAGGATTCCGGACAATGAGCAGTTCTTC.

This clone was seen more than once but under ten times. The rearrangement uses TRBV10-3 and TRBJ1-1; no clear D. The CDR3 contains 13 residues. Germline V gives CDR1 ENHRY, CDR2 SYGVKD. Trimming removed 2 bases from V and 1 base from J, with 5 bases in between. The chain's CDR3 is CAISETQNTEAFF. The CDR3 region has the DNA TGTGCCATCAGTGAGACTCAGAACACTGAAGCTTTCTTT.

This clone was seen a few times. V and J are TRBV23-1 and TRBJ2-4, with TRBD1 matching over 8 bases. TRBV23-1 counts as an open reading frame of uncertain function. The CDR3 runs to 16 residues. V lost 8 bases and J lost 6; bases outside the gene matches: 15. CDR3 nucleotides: TGCGCCAGCGAAGATCCGACAGGGGTGTGTGTAAACATTCAGTACTTC. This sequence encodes CASEDPTGVCVNIQYF.

CDR3 DNA sequence: TGTGCCAGCAGCTTGGGGCACCTCTCCTACAATGAGCAGTTCTTC. Residues: CASSLGHLSYNEQFF. The V call is TRBV5-4, the J call TRBJ2-1; unclear D gene. V shed 0 bases and J shed 0 bases, with 7 bases lying between them. The CDR3 extends over 15 amino acids. From germline, CDR1 is SGHNT and CDR2 YYREEE (reference sequence).

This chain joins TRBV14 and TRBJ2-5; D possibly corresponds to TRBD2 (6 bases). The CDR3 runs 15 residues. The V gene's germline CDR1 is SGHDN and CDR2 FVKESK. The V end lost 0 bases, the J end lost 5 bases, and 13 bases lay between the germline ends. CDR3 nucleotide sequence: TGTGCCAGCAGCCAAGAGGCGGCTAGCGAGGAGACCCAGTACTTC. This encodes CASSQEAASEETQYF.

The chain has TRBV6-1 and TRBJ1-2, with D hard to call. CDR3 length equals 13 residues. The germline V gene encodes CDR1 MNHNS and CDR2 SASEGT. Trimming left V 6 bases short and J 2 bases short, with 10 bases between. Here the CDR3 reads CASSLEENYGYTF. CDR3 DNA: TGTGCCAGCAGCCTGGAGGAGAACTATGGCTACACCTTC.

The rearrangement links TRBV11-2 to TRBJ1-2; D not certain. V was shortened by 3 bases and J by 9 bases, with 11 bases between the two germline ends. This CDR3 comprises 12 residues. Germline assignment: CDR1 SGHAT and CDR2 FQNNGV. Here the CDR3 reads CASSFGSHRYTF. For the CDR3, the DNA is TGTGCCAGCAGCTTCGGTTCGCATCGCTACACCTTC.

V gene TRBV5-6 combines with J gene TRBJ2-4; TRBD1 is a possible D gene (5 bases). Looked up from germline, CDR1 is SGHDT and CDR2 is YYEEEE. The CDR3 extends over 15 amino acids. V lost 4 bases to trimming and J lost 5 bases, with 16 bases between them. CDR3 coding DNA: TGTGCCAGCAGCGGAACAGGTTGGGCGCAAAACATTCAGTACTTC. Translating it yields CASSGTGWAQNIQYF.